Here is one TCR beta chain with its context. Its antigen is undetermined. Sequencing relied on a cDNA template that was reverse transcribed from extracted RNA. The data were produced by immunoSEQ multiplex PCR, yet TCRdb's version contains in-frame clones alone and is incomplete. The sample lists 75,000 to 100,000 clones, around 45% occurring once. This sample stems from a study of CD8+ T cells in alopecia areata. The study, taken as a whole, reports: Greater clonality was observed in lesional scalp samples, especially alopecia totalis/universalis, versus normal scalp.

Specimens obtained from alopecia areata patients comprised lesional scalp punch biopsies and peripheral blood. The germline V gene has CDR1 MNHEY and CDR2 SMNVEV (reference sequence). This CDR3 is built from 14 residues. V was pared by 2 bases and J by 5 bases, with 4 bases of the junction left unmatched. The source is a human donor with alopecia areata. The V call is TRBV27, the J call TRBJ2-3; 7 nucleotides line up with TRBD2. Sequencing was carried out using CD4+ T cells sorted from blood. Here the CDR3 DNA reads TGTGCCAGCAGTTTAGGGGCTAGCGGAGATACGCAGTATTTT. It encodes CASSLGASGDTQYF.